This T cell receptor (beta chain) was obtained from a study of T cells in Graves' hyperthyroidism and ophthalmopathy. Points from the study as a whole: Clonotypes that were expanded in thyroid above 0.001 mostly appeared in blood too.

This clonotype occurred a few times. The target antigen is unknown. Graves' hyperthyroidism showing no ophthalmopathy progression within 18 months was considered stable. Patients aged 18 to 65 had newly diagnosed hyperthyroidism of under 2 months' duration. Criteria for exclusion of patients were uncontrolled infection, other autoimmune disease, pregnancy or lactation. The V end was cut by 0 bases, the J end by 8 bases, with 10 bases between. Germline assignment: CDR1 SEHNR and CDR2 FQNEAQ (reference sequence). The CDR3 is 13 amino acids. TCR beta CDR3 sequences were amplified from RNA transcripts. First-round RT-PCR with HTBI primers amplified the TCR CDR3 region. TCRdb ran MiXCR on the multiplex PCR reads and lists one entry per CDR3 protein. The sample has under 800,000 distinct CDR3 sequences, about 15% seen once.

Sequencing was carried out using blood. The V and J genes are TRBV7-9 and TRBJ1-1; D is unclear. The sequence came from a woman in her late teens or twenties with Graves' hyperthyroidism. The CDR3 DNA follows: TGTGCCAGCAGCTTAGCAGGGCGTAGAGAAGCTTTCTTT. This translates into CASSLAGRREAFF.